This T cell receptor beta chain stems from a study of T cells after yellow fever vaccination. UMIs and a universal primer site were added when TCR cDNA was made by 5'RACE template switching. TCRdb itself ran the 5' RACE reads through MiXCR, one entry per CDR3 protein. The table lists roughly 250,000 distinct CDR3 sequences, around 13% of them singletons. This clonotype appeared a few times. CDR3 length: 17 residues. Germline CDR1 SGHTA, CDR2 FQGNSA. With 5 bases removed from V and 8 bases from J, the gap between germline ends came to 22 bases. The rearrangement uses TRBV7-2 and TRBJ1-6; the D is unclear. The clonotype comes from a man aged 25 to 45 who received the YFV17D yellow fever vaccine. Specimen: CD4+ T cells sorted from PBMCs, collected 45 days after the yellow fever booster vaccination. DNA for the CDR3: TGTGCCAGCAGCGATCAGAAGGACGCGCGGTATCATTCACCCCTCCACTTT. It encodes CASSDQKDARYHSPLHF. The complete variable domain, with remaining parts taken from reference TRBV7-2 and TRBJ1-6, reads GAGVSQSPSNKVTEKGKDVELRCDPISGHTALYWYRQSLGQGLEFLIYFQGNSAPDKSGLPSDRFSAERTGGSVSTLTIQRTQQEDSAVYLCASSDQKDARYHSPLHFGNGTRLTVT.